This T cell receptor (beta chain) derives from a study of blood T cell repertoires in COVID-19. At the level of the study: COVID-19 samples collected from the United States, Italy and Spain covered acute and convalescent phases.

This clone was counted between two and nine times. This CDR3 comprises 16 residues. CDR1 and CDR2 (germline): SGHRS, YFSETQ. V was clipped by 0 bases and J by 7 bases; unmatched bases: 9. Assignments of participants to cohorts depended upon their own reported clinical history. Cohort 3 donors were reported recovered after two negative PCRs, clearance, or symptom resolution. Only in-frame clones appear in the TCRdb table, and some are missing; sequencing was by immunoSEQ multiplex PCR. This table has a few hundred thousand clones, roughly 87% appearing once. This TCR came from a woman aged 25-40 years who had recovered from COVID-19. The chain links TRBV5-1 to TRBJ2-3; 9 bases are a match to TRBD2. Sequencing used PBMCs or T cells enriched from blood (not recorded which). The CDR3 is CASSLEGGGAWNTQYF. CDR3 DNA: TGCGCCAGCAGCTTGGAGGGCGGGGGGGCCTGGAATACGCAGTATTTT. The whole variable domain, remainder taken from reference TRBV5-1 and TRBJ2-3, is KAGVTQTPRYLIKTRGQQVTLSCSPISGHRSVSWYQQTPGQGLQFLFEYFSETQRNKGNFPGRFSGRQFSNSRSEMNVSTLELGDSALYLCASSLEGGGAWNTQYFGPGTRLTVL.